This TCR beta chain was sequenced during a study of T cells expressing NK-cell markers. At the level of the study: Cells sorted as CD3+CD56+NKG2C+, CD3+CD56+NKG2C- and CD3+CD56-NKG2C+ T cells supplied the TCR beta repertoires.

TCRdb reprocessed the 5' RACE reads and keeps a single row for each CDR3 protein, giving no DNA. This listing includes 550,000 to 600,000 distinct CDR3 sequences. For this clonotype: What it recognizes is unknown.

Germline V CDR1 and CDR2: MNHEY, SVGAGI. This CDR3 comprises 12 residues. General study points: Uncertainty persisted over the HCMV specificity of expanded NKG2C+ T cell clones.

The rearrangement uses TRBV6-5 and TRBJ1-5; TCRdb reports TRBD1, a call that lacks DNA to check it against. The sequencing sample was made of blood T cells: a sorted CD56 or NKG2C T cell subset, CD4+ or CD8+ T cells, or bulk PBMC T cells (not recorded which). The receptor's source is a man between 18 and 29 years old in good health. CDR3 sequence: CASSLGGGPQHF.